This T cell receptor beta chain stems from a study of blood T cell repertoires in COVID-19. Whole-study context: Spain, Italy and the United States supplied samples that represented acute and convalescent COVID-19. Sources were T cells, B-cell-depleted T cells, or PBMCs; the material itself was cDNA or gDNA.

Authors' analysis steps: By means of reference gene primer amplification, nucleated cell counts were estimated. Sequencing was performed with immunoSEQ multiplex PCR; in TCRdb, only in-frame clones are kept and a portion is missing. V and J calls and clone size are given by that table; D and trimming were obtained from the DNA. The profile shows about 260,000 clones, about nine tenths of them singletons. Living in 25 or so US areas, the participants were between about 18 and 95 years of age. Per germline, CDR1 SGHRS and CDR2 YFSETQ. V lost 4 bases and J 0 bases, leaving 13 bases between the germline ends. The CDR3 runs 15 residues. Only one count was recorded for this clone. The sample contains more than one DNA sequence encoding this CDR3.

The sequencing input was PBMCs or T cells enriched from blood (not recorded which). This TCR came from a woman aged 30 to 39 with acute COVID-19. The J gene is TRBJ1-1, the V gene TRBV5-1; D might be TRBD1 (5 bases). The CDR3: CASSGTGVMNTEAFF. As DNA, the CDR3 is TGCGCCAGCAGCGGCACAGGAGTTATGAACACTGAAGCTTTCTTT.